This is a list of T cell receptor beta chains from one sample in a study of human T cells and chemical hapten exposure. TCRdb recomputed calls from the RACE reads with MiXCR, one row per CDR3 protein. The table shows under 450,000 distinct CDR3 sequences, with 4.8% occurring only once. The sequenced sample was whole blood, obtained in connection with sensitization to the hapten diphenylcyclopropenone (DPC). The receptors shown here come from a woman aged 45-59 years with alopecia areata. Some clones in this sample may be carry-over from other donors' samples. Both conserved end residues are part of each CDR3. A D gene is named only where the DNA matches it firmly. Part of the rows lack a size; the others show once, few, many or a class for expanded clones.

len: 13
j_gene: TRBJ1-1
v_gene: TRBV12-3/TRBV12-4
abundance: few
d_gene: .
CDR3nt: TGTGCCAGCAGTCTCCGTAGACAGGTTGAAGCTTTCTTT
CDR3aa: CASSLRRQVEAFF

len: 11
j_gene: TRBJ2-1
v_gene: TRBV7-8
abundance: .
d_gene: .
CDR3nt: TGTGCCAGCAGCCCGCTGGGCGGGCAGTTCTTC
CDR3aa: CASSPLGGQFF

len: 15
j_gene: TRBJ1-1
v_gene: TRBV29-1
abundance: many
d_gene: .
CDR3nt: TGCAGCGTCCGGACACGAGATACCATGAACACTGAAGCTTTCTTT
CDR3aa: CSVRTRDTMNTEAFF

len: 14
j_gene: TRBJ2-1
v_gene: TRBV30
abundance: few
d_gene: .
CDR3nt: TGTGCCTGGAGTCGGGGGTTGTACTACAATGAGCAGTTCTTC
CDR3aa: CAWSRGLYYNEQFF

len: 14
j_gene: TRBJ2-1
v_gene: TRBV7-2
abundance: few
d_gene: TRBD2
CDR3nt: TGTGCCAGCAGCTTAGCGAGCGGGGACAATGAGCAGTTCTTC
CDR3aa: CASSLASGDNEQFF

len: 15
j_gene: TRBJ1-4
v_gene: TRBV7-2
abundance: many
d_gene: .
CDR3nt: TGTGCCAGCAGCTTAGCGGGTTTGGGTAATGAAAAACTGTTTTTT
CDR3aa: CASSLAGLGNEKLFF

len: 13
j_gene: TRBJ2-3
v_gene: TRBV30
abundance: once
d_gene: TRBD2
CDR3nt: TGTGCCTGGAGCCGCGGGAGCGCAGATACGCAGTATTTT
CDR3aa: CAWSRGSADTQYF

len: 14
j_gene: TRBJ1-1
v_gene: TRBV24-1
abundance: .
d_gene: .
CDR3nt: TGTGCCACCAGTGATCTTCTGGGGGGTGTCGGAGCTTTCTTT
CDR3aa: CATSDLLGGVGAFF

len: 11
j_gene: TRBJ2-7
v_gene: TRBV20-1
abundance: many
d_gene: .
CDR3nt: TGCAGTATCCTAAACAGGGACGAGCAGTACTTC
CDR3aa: CSILNRDEQYF

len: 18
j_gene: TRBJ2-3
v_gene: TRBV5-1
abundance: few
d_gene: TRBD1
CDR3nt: TGCGCCAGCAGCTTCGAGGCGGGTGGGACAGTCACCTCCTATACGCAGTATTTT
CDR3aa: CASSFEAGGTVTSYTQYF

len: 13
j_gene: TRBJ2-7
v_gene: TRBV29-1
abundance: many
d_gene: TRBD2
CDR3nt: TGCAGCGTTGAGCTAGCGGGAGAGGACGAGCAGTACTTC
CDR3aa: CSVELAGEDEQYF

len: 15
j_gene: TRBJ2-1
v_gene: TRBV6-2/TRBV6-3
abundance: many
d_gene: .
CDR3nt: TGTGCCAGCAGTTACTCGTGGGGGGCGCTGAATGAGCAGTTCTTC
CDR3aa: CASSYSWGALNEQFF

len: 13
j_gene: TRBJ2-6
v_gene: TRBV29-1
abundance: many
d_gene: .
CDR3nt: TGCAGCGTTCGGATCTCTGGGGCCAACGTCCTGACTTTC
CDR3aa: CSVRISGANVLTF

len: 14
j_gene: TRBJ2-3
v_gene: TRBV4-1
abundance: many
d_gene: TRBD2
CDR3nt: TGCGCCAGCAGCCCTCCGGGACTACTAGATACGCAGTATTTT
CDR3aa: CASSPPGLLDTQYF

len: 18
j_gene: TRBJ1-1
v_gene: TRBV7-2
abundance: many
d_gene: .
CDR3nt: TGTGCCAGCAGCCGGAGGGCGGGCTCCCTATCGGGGAACACTGAAGCTTTCTTT
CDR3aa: CASSRRAGSLSGNTEAFF

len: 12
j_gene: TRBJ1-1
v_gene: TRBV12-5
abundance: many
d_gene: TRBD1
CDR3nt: TGTGCTAGTGGTCCTCTGGGACAGGAAGCTTTCTTT
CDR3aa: CASGPLGQEAFF

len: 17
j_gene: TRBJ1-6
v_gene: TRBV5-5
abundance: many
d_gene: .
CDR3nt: TGTGCCAGCAGCTTGAGTTCTGGGCCTTATGCCCTTCCGTCCCTCCACTTT
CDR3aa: CASSLSSGPYALPSLHF

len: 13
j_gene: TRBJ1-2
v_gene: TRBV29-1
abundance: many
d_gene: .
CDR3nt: TGCAGCGTTGAACGCCAGGGGATCTATGGCTACACCTTC
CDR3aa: CSVERQGIYGYTF

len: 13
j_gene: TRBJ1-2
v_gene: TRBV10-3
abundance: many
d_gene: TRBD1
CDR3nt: TGTGCCATCACCCTGGACAGGGTCTATGGCTACACCTTC
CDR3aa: CAITLDRVYGYTF

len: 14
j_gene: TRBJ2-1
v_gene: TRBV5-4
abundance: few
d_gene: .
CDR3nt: TGTGCCAGCAGCGCAGGATCCCACCCCAATGAGCAGTTCTTC
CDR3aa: CASSAGSHPNEQFF

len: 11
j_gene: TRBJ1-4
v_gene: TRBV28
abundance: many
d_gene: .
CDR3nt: TGTGCCAGAGATAAAGGTGAAAAACTGTTTTTT
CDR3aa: CARDKGEKLFF

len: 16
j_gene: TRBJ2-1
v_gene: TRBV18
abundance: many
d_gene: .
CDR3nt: TGTGCCAGCTCACCAACGACTCCTTGGGGGGTGAATGAGCAGTTCTTC
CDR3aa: CASSPTTPWGVNEQFF

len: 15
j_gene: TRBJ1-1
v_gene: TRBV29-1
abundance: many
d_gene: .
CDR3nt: TGCAGCGTTGCCTTTTCCGGCCGGTATCGAACTGAAGCTTTCTTT
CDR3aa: CSVAFSGRYRTEAFF

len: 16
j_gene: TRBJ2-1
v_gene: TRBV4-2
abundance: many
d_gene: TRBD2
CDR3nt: TGTGCCAGCAGCCAAGATCCCAGCGGGGGGAGGACGGAGCAGTTCTTC
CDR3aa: CASSQDPSGGRTEQFF

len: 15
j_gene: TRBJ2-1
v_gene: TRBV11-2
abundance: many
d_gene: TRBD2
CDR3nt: TGTGCCAGCAGCTGGATAGCGGGGGGGCCCGATGAGCAGTTCTTC
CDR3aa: CASSWIAGGPDEQFF

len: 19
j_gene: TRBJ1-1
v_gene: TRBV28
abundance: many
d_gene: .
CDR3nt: TGTGCCAGCAGTTTACCTAACTGGGAAATTAGGGCGAGGAACACTGAAGCTTTCTTT
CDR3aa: CASSLPNWEIRARNTEAFF

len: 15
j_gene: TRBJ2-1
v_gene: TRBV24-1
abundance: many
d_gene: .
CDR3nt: TGTGCCACCAGTGATTTGACGAGCACCTACAATGAGCAGTTCTTC
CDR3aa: CATSDLTSTYNEQFF

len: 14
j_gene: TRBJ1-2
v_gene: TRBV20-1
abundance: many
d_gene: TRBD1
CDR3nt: TGCAGTGCTAGAGTCAACAGGGGGGTCTATGGCTACACCTTC
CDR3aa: CSARVNRGVYGYTF

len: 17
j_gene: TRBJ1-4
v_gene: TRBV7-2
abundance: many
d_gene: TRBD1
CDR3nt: TGTGCCAGCAGTTACCGAACAGGGGGCTCAACTAATGAAAAACTGTTTTTT
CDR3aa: CASSYRTGGSTNEKLFF

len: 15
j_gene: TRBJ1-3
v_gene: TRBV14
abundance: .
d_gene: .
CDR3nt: TGTGCCAGCAGCCAAGTGGCAGGGCGGGGAAACACCATATATTTT
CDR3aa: CASSQVAGRGNTIYF

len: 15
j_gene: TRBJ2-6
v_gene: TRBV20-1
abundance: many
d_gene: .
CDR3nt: TGCAGTGCTCTACAGGGGGGGAGCGGGGCCAACGTCCTGACTTTC
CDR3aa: CSALQGGSGANVLTF

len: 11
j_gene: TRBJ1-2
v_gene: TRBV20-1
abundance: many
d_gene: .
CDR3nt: TGCAGTGCTAAGCTCCCGTATGGCTACACCTTC
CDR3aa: CSAKLPYGYTF

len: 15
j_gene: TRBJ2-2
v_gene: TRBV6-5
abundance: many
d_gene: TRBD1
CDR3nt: TGTGCCAGCAGGGTGCCGACAGGGGACACCGGGGAGCTGTTTTTT
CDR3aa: CASRVPTGDTGELFF

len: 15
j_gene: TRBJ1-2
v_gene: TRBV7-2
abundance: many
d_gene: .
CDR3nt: TGTGCCAGCAGCTCGGGACCGACGGCTAACTATGGCTACACCTTC
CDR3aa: CASSSGPTANYGYTF

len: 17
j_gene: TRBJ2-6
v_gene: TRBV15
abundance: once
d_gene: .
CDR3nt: TGTGCCACCGGCAGCCGGAAGCTGTCATCTGGGGCCAACGTCCTGACTTTC
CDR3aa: CATGSRKLSSGANVLTF

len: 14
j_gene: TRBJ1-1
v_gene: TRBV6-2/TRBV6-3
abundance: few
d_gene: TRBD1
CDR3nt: TGTGCCAGCAGTTATCTAAGGGACAGAAAAGAAGCTTTCTTT
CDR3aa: CASSYLRDRKEAFF

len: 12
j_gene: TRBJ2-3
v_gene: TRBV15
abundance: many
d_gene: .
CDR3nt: TGTGCCACCAGCGGTACCGGGGATACGCAGTATTTT
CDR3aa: CATSGTGDTQYF

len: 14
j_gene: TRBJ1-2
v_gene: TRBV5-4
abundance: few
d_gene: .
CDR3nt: TGTGCCAGCAGCCAAATAGGGTCCGTGGGAGGCTACACCTTC
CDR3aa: CASSQIGSVGGYTF

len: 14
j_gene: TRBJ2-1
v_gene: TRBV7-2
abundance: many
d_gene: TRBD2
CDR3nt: TGTGCCAGCAGCTTAGGAATTGGGGGAGGGTGGCAGTTCTTC
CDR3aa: CASSLGIGGGWQFF

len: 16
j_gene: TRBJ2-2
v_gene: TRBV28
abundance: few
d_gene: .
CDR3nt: TGTGCCAGCAGTCACCAGGGGTTCAGGGACACCGGGGAGCTGTTTTTT
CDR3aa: CASSHQGFRDTGELFF

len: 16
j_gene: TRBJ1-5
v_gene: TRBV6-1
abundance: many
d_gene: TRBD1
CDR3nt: TGTGCCAGCAGTGACCGGGACAGGGGGCGGAATCAGCCCCAGCATTTT
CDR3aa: CASSDRDRGRNQPQHF

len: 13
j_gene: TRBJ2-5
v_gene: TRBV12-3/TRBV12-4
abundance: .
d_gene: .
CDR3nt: TGTGCCAGCTACCGAAGCCCGCAAGAGACCCAGTACTTC
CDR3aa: CASYRSPQETQYF

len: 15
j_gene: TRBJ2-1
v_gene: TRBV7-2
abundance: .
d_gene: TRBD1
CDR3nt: TGTGCCACCAGCGGGGACAGGGAGTTCTACAATGAGCAGTTCTTC
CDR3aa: CATSGDREFYNEQFF

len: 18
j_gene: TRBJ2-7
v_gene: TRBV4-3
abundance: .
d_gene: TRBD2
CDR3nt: TGCGCCAGCAGCCAAGATTTCGCCGGGACTAGCGGGAGGTACGAGCAGTACTTC
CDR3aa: CASSQDFAGTSGRYEQYF

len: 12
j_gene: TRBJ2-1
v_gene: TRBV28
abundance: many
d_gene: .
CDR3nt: TGTGCCAGCAGTTTGGTGGGCGCTGGGCAGTTCTTC
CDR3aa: CASSLVGAGQFF

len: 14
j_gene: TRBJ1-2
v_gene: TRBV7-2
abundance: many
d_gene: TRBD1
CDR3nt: TGTGCCAGCAGCTTGGACAGGGTCAACTATGGCTACACCTTC
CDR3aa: CASSLDRVNYGYTF

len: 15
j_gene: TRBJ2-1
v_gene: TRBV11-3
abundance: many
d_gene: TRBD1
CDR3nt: TGTGCCAGCAGCAAGACAGGGGAGCGAGGGTATGAGCAGTTCTTC
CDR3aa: CASSKTGERGYEQFF

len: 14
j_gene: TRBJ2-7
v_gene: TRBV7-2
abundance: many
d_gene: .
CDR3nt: TGTGCCAGCAGCTTAATCCTTCGGCCCTACGAGCAGTACTTC
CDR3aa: CASSLILRPYEQYF

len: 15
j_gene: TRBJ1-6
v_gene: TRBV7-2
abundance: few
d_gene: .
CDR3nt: TGTGCCAGCAGCTCGGGACCCGGGGATAATTCACCCCTCCACTTT
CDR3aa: CASSSGPGDNSPLHF

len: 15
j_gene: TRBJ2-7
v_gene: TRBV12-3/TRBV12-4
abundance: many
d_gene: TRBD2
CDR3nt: TGTGCCAGCAGTCCCGGGGGGGGTGGTCCCCGCGAGCAGTACTTC
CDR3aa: CASSPGGGGPREQYF

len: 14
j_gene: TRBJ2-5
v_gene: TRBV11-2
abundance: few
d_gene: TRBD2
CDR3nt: TGTGCCAGCAGCTTAGTGCTCGGGGGGGAGACCCAGTACTTC
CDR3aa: CASSLVLGGETQYF

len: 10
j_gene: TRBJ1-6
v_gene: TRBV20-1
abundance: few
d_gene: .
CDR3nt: TGCAGTGCGTTTAATTTGGCGCTCCACTTT
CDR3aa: CSAFNLALHF

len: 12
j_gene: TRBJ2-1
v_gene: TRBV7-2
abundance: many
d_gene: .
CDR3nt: TGTGCCAGCAGCTTAGAACTTGGTGAGCAGTTCTTC
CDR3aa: CASSLELGEQFF

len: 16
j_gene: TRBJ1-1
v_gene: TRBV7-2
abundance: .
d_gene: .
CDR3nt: TGTGCCAGCAGCATGGCCGTACGTGGGGCCGGGACTGAAGCTTTCTTT
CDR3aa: CASSMAVRGAGTEAFF

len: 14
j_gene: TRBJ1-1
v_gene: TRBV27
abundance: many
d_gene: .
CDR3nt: TGTGCCAGCAAATCCGCGGGCACGAACACTGAAGCTTTCTTT
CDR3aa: CASKSAGTNTEAFF

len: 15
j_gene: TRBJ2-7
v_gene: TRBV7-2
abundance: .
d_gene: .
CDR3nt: TGTGCCAGCAGCCCCCGGGGCGCGGTCCCCCCCGAGCAGTACTTC
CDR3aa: CASSPRGAVPPEQYF

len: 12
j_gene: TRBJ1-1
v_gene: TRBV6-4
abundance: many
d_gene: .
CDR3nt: TGTGCCACCTGGGCCCGAGGCACTGAAGCTTTCTTT
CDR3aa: CATWARGTEAFF

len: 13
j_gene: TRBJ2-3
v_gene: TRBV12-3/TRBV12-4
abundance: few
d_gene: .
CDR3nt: TGTGCCAGCACGGGGGTGGGTTCAATGGGGCAGTATTTT
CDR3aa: CASTGVGSMGQYF

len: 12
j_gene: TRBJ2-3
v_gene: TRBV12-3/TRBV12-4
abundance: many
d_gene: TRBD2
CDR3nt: TGTGCCAGCACCCAGGAAGAGGGACTAGAGTATTTT
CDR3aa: CASTQEEGLEYF